Here is one T cell receptor beta chain with its context. Its antigen is currently unknown. The sample belongs to a study of T-cell reconstitution after alpha-beta-depleted transplantation in children. Overall study findings and caveats: Several hundred expanded graft clones reportedly gave rise to the alpha-beta T cells present about two months after transplant. Newly made T cells mostly supplied T-cell counts and diversity one year after transplant.

TCRbeta library construction was performed incorporating unique molecular identifiers. MiXCR, applied by TCRdb to the PCR reads, yields one record per CDR3 protein. Of 500,000 to 650,000 distinct CDR3 sequences listed, roughly 10% are singletons. Specimen: PBMCs, mostly from graft donor cells, collected 180 days after TCRalphabeta/CD19-depleted stem cell transplant. This TCR was sampled from a female patient between 2 and 15 years old who had a stem cell transplant for aplastic anemia, so the T cells may come from the graft donor.

CDR3 residues: CASSLRASGSPYEQYF. CDR3 in DNA: TGTGCCAGCAGCTTAAGGGCTAGCGGGAGTCCATACGAGCAGTACTTC. The V call is TRBV11-2, the J call TRBJ2-7; 10 bases fit TRBD2. Germline values: CDR1 SGHAT, CDR2 FQNNGV. This CDR3 spans 16 amino acids. V trimming: 2 bases; J trimming: 4 bases; junction bases outside the gene matches: 8.